The clone carrying this TCR beta chain appeared once. This record comes from a study of PD-L1 blockade in urothelial cancer. Study in general: Most patients, about 85% of the roughly 29, were males with bladder-origin cancer. Reported median T cell count for blood samples was 140,000 to 150,000. Previous chemotherapy exposure amounted to 0 to 3 regimens for patients.

As to time point: peripheral blood 6 weeks after treatment start. A total of 1 to 8 samples per patient were collected pretreatment and on-treatment. Germline V CDR1 and CDR2: LNHDA, SQIVND (reference sequence). V was trimmed by 7 bases and J by 0 bases, leaving 18 bases between them. This CDR3 spans 17 amino acids. The method was immunoSEQ multiplex PCR; TCRdb's version includes in-frame clones alone and lacks a portion of them. The sample carries about 120,000 clones, approximately 85% recorded once. Sequencing used PBMCs, obtained around atezolizumab (anti-PD-L1) treatment. This rearrangement joins TRBV19 to TRBJ1-4; no definite D call. This clonotype originated in a man over 45 with urothelial cancer. The CDR3 sequence is CASIQRRSGSTNEKLFF. Written as DNA, the CDR3 is TGTGCCAGTATCCAGCGTCGGTCCGGCTCAACTAATGAAAAACTGTTTTTT. The full variable domain, with the rest looked up from reference TRBV19 and TRBJ1-4, is DGGITQSPKYLFRKEGQNVTLSCEQNLNHDAMYWYRQDPGQGLRLIYYSQIVNDFQKGDIAEGYSVSREKKESFPLTVTSAQKNPTAFYLCASIQRRSGSTNEKLFFGSGTQLSVL.